The 28 T cell receptor beta chains reported below all come from one sample, sequenced in a study of shared clonotypes between healthy human individuals. Repertoires were generated with immunoSEQ multiplex PCR, while TCRdb's copy carries only in-frame clones and drops some. Here the sample spans roughly 1,000,000 clones, approximately 78% being singletons. The sequencing input was memory CD4+ T cells from PBMCs. Subset reported: CD45RA-negative fraction. The receptors derive from a man aged 18 to 29 in good health. Some clones in this sample may be carry-over from other donors' samples.

This CDR3 reads CASRDNSDEQYF. The CDR3, as DNA: TGTGCCAGCCGGGACAATAGTGACGAGCAGTACTTC. This chain uses TRBV7-9 with TRBJ2-7, with a weak D call TRBD1 (6 bases). Germline assignment: CDR1 SEHNR and CDR2 FQNEAQ (reference sequence). The CDR3 loop spans 12 amino acids. V was trimmed by 8 bases and J by 5 bases, leaving 13 bases between them.

The rearrangement uses TRBV19 and TRBJ2-5, with TRBD1 matching over 8 bases. The CDR3 is 15 residues long. The germline CDR1 and CDR2 sequences are LNHDA and SQIVND (reference sequence). After removal of 6 bases from V and 1 base from J, the junction contained 7 bases not matched to a gene. In DNA, the CDR3 is TGTGCCAGTAGCCAAACGGACAGGGTCCAAGAGACCCAGTACTTC. It translates to CASSQTDRVQETQYF.

This clone was seen only a few times. The chain employs TRBV18 and TRBJ2-1; D not resolved. This CDR3 comprises 14 residues. The V gene lost 6 bases and the J gene lost 6 bases, with 15 bases spanning the gap. In germline, CDR1 is KGHSH, CDR2 LQKENI. CDR3 nucleotides: TGTGCCAGCTCGGGCAAAGGTGTGGGCAATGAGCAGTTCTTC. Its protein is CASSGKGVGNEQFF.

This clone was seen ten or more times. This chain uses TRBV27 with TRBJ2-5; 10 nucleotides align to TRBD2. Germline V gives CDR1 MNHEY, CDR2 SMNVEV (reference sequence). Trimming removed 5 bases from V and 4 bases from J; junction bases left unmatched: 16. The CDR3 consists of 18 residues. The CDR3 coding sequence is TGTGCCAGCAGTATGAGAGGTGGGAGGGCTAGCGGGAGAGAGACCCAGTACTTC. It encodes CASSMRGGRASGRETQYF.

In this sample, this clone turned up a few times. The rearrangement joins TRBV5-4 to TRBJ2-2, with a tentative D call TRBD1 (6 bases). The CDR3 has 14 residues. Looked up from germline, CDR1 is SGHNT and CDR2 is YYREEE (reference sequence). V lost 4 bases and J 9 bases, leaving 16 bases between the germline ends. The CDR3: CASSGQSTPRELFF. The CDR3 DNA sequence: TGTGCCAGCAGCGGACAGTCAACTCCCAGGGAGCTGTTTTTT.

Notes on this clone: The same CDR3 arises from other DNA sequences in this sample as well. V and J are TRBV30 and TRBJ2-5; weak D call: TRBD2 (5 bases). In germline, CDR1 is GTSNPN, CDR2 SVGIG (reference sequence). This CDR3 region has 11 residues. Between the trimmed V and J ends, which lost 5 bases and 5 bases, there was a span of 9 bases. The CDR3 reads CAWAGGETQYF. CDR3 DNA sequence: TGTGCCTGGGCTGGCGGGGAGACCCAGTACTTC.

The rearrangement uses TRBV14 and TRBJ1-1, with D possibly being TRBD1 (6 bases). This CDR3 has 13 amino acids. CDR1 SGHDN and CDR2 FVKESK come from the germline V gene. Deletions cut 3 bases from V and 3 bases from J, with 8 bases between. CDR3 DNA: TGTGCCAGCAGCCAGGGGGGCCACACTGAAGCTTTCTTT. The encoded protein is CASSQGGHTEAFF.

The chain recombines TRBV2 with TRBJ1-5; 10 bases align to TRBD1. Germline V CDR1 and CDR2: SNHLY, FYNNEI. J was trimmed by 3 bases and V by 4 bases; bases with no gene match: 12. The CDR3 has 18 amino acids. The DNA of the CDR3 is TGTGCCAGCAGTGTGAACCCTCGGGGACAGGGGTACAATCAGCCCCAGCATTTT. Translated: CASSVNPRGQGYNQPQHF.

Regarding this clone: Other DNA sequences within the sample encode an identical CDR3. The chain's CDR3 is CSARLNYGYTF. The CDR3 bases are TGCAGTGCTAGGCTGAACTATGGCTACACCTTC. The chain recombines TRBV20-1 with TRBJ1-2, with D uncertain. The CDR3 runs 11 residues. The V end lost 3 bases, the J end lost 2 bases, and 4 bases lay between the germline ends. Germline values: CDR1 DFQATT, CDR2 SNEGSKA (reference sequence).

The J gene is TRBJ2-6, the V gene TRBV6-1; maybe TRBD1 (5 bases). The V and J ends lost 7 bases and 2 bases respectively, with 9 bases between them. Per the germline V gene, CDR1 is MNHNS and CDR2 is SASEGT. The CDR3 has 14 residues. CDR3 in amino acids: CASTTGPGANVLTF. The CDR3 DNA sequence: TGTGCCAGCACCACAGGACCTGGGGCCAACGTCCTGACTTTC.

Many counts were recorded for this clone. This specimen includes other DNA sequences encoding the same CDR3. The rearrangement uses TRBV9 and TRBJ2-1; D is perhaps TRBD1 (5 bases). Trimming cost V 1 base and J 2 bases, with 10 bases left between them. There are 15 residues in the CDR3. CDR1 and CDR2 (germline): SGDLS, YYNGEE. The CDR3 loop is CASSVYEGAYNEQFF. The CDR3 coding sequence is TGTGCCAGCAGCGTATATGAAGGGGCCTACAATGAGCAGTTCTTC.

CDR3 coding DNA: TGTGCCAGTAGGACGACTAGCGGGAGCTACGAGCAGTACTTC. It specifies CASRTTSGSYEQYF. The chain combines TRBV19 with TRBJ2-7; TRBD2 aligns across 12 bases. The CDR3 length is 14 residues. V was clipped by 6 bases and J by 3 bases; unmatched bases: 3. Germline values: CDR1 LNHDA, CDR2 SQIVND (reference sequence).

This clone was seen a handful of times. This chain joins TRBV5-1 and TRBJ2-7; D unclear. The CDR3 runs to 14 residues. Between the trimmed V and J ends, which lost 3 bases and 0 bases, there was a span of 10 bases. Germline values: CDR1 SGHRS, CDR2 YFSETQ. The CDR3, as DNA: TGCGCCAGCAGCTATGAGTCCCTCTCCTACGAGCAGTACTTC. Its protein is CASSYESLSYEQYF.

The chain links TRBV20-1 to TRBJ2-1; no clear D. This CDR3 has 11 residues. CDR1 and CDR2 (germline): DFQATT, SNEGSKA (reference sequence). CDR3 in amino acids: CSSKNYNEQFF. CDR3 bases: TGCAGCTCAAAAAATTACAATGAGCAGTTCTTC.

V usage is TRBV19 and J usage is TRBJ2-6, with D perhaps being TRBD1 or TRBD2 (6 bases each). CDR1 is LNHDA and CDR2 is SQIVND in the germline V gene (reference sequence). V was cut by 10 bases and J by 0 bases, with 19 bases left in between. The CDR3 sequence is 17 residues long. Here the CDR3 DNA reads TGTGCCACCTCAAGGGGGGAAGTGCGCTCTGGGGCCAACGTCCTGACTTTC. As protein: CATSRGEVRSGANVLTF. The full variable domain, rest sourced from reference TRBV19 and TRBJ2-6, is DGGITQSPKYLFRKEGQNVTLSCEQNLNHDAMYWYRQDPGQGLRLIYYSQIVNDFQKGDIAEGYSVSREKKESFPLTVTSAQKNPTAFYLCATSRGEVRSGANVLTFGAGSRLTVL.

This rearrangement joins TRBV28 to TRBJ1-2; D is unresolved. Trimming took off 6 bases at V and 4 bases at J, with 21 bases between the two ends. CDR3 length: 16 residues. Germline V gene sequence: CDR1 MDHEN, CDR2 SYDVKM. This CDR3 reads CASSPGSNRYGYGYTF. DNA of the CDR3: TGTGCCAGCAGCCCCGGATCCAATCGATATGGCTATGGCTACACCTTC.

For the CDR3, the DNA is TGTGCCAGCAGCTTAACTCAGCCGGTGAACACTGAAGCTTTCTTT. Protein product: CASSLTQPVNTEAFF. The rearrangement links TRBV7-3 to TRBJ1-1; no reliable D call. The germline V gene encodes CDR1 SGHTA and CDR2 FQGTGA. V lost 0 bases, J lost 0 bases, and 8 bases lay in between. CDR3 size: 15 residues.

Concerning this clone itself: One end of the junction is discordant with germline, which a read error may explain. V gene TRBV5-1 combines with J gene TRBJ2-3; D remains unclear. This CDR3 has 11 amino acids. The germline V gene encodes CDR1 SGHRS and CDR2 YFSETQ. The CDR3 DNA is TGCGCCAGCAGCTTGGATGCCTCGCTCCATTTT. This translates into CASSLDASLHF. Full variable domain (rest looked up from reference TRBV5-1 and TRBJ2-3): KAGVTQTPRYLIKTRGQQVTLSCSPISGHRSVSWYQQTPGQGLQFLFEYFSETQRNKGNFPGRFSGRQFSNSRSEMNVSTLELGDSALYLCASSLDASLHFGPGTRLTVL.

Regarding this clone: The germline gene is not matched at one end of the junction; a read error may be the cause. This chain links TRBV28 with TRBJ2-7; no clear D. Germline assignment: CDR1 MDHEN and CDR2 SYDVKM. This CDR3 has 12 amino acids. This CDR3 reads CASSTNSGLHHF. Written as DNA, the CDR3 is TGTGCCAGCAGTACTAATAGTGGGCTTCATCACTTC.

The rearrangement links TRBV28 to TRBJ2-6, with 8 bases that match TRBD1. The trim removed 2 bases at V and 1 base at J, leaving 4 bases unmatched. The CDR3 covers 17 residues. Germline CDR1 and CDR2: MDHEN and SYDVKM. For the CDR3, the DNA is TGTGCCAGCAGTTTAAGGCAGGGGGCGTCTGGGGCCAACGTCCTGACTTTC. Amino acids: CASSLRQGASGANVLTF.

The rearrangement uses TRBV7-2 and TRBJ1-3; no reliable D call. V lost 2 bases and J 6 bases, leaving 11 bases between the germline ends. The CDR3 covers 14 residues. Looked up from germline, CDR1 is SGHTA and CDR2 is FQGNSA. CDR3: CASSLLFTANTIYF. CDR3 bases: TGTGCCAGCAGCTTATTATTCACTGCAAACACCATATATTTT.

This clone was counted a single time. The chain recombines TRBV18 with TRBJ1-1; no definite D call. The CDR3 runs to 14 residues. Trimming shortened V by 2 bases and J by 0 bases, and 7 bases separated the two germline ends. Germline-derived CDR1 and CDR2 are KGHSH and LQKENI. CDR3 coding DNA: TGTGCCAGCTCACCAACCGCCATGAACACTGAAGCTTTCTTT. Amino acids: CASSPTAMNTEAFF.

J is TRBJ2-1 and V is TRBV5-3; no clear D gene. TRBV5-3 is noted as an ORF with a role that remains uncertain. This CDR3 region has 14 residues. Trimming cost V 0 bases and J 10 bases, with 14 bases left between them. CDR3 sequence reads: CARSLDCGNREQFF. The DNA of the CDR3 is TGTGCCAGAAGCTTGGACTGTGGAAACCGGGAGCAGTTCTTC.

The chain joins TRBV4-3 to TRBJ2-2; a possible D gene is TRBD2 (7 bases). The CDR3 is 14 residues long. CDR1 LGHNA and CDR2 YSLEER come from the germline V gene. V was shortened by 6 bases and J by 3 bases, with 11 bases between the two germline ends. CDR3 amino acids: CASRKGGDTGELFF. DNA of the CDR3: TGCGCCAGCAGAAAAGGGGGGGACACCGGGGAGCTGTTTTTT.

The chain employs TRBV7-6 and TRBJ2-3; the D is unclear. This CDR3 is 13 amino acids long. Germline lookup yields CDR1 SGHVS and CDR2 FNYEAQ. V dropped 0 bases and J dropped 1 base, with 2 bases sitting between them. CDR3 protein: CASSLARTDTQYF. CDR3 nucleotides: TGTGCCAGCAGCTTAGCCCGCACAGATACGCAGTATTTT. Together with reference TRBV7-6 and TRBJ2-3, the CDR3 gives the full variable domain: GAGVSQSPRYKVTKRGQDVALRCDPISGHVSLYWYRQALGQGPEFLTYFNYEAQQDKSGLPNDRFSAERPEGSISTLTIQRTEQRDSAMYRCASSLARTDTQYFGPGTRLTVL.

This sequence joins TRBV7-9 and TRBJ1-1; D unresolved. Germline V gives CDR1 SEHNR, CDR2 FQNEAQ (reference sequence). This CDR3 is 13 amino acids long. V gave up 4 bases and J gave up 1 base, with 7 bases separating them. The CDR3 DNA follows: TGTGCCAGCAGCTACCGTAGGAACACTGAAGCTTTCTTT. This codes for CASSYRRNTEAFF.

This chain uses TRBV5-4 with TRBJ1-2; the match to TRBD1 covers 8 bases. The CDR3 runs to 15 residues. Germline CDR1 is SGHNT and CDR2 is YYREEE (reference sequence). V shed 4 bases and J 5 bases; nucleotides not matched to a gene: 10. Here the CDR3 DNA reads TGTGCCAGCAGCCAGGGAAGGACAGGGTTTTATGGCTACACCTTC. Protein sequence: CASSQGRTGFYGYTF. Looking up the rest from reference TRBV5-4 and TRBJ1-2 gives the full variable domain: ETGVTQSPTHLIKTRGQQVTLRCSSQSGHNTVSWYQQALGQGPQFIFQYYREEENGRGNFPPRFSGLQFPNYSSELNVNALELDDSALYLCASSQGRTGFYGYTFGSGTRLTVV.

The chain links TRBV7-2 to TRBJ2-5; no reliable D call. Trimming stripped 2 bases from V and 0 bases from J, with 4 bases between. The CDR3 sequence is 13 residues long. Germline CDR1 and CDR2: SGHTA and FQGNSA. CDR3 sequence reads: CASSLMYQETQYF. The CDR3, as DNA: TGTGCCAGCAGCTTAATGTACCAAGAGACCCAGTACTTC. The full variable domain, rest sourced from reference TRBV7-2 and TRBJ2-5, is GAGVSQSPSNKVTEKGKDVELRCDPISGHTALYWYRQSLGQGLEFLIYFQGNSAPDKSGLPSDRFSAERTGGSVSTLTIQRTQQEDSAVYLCASSLMYQETQYFGPGTRLLVL.